Following are 16 T cell receptor beta chains from one sample sequenced in a study of blood T cells in healthy people across ages. A J-beta primer mix and a sample-barcoded 5' primer were used in a second PCR of roughly 6 to 11 cycles. TCRdb re-called the 5' RACE reads with MiXCR, one entry per CDR3 protein. Here the sample spans around 800,000 distinct CDR3 sequences, around half being singletons. Sample: blood. These receptors all come from a man older than 75 in good health.

This clonotype has just a few counts. The chain has TRBV12-3 or TRBV12-4 and TRBJ2-1, with no clear D. The CDR3 loop spans 13 amino acids. The V gene lost 5 bases and the J gene lost 9 bases, with 14 bases spanning the gap. CDR3 loop: CASSLSVTGEQFF. The CDR3 DNA sequence: TGTGCCAGCAGTCTGAGCGTCACCGGTGAGCAGTTCTTC.

This clonotype was counted a few times. Germline is not matched at one junction end, which may reflect a read error. The chain employs TRBV7-8 and TRBJ2-1; 8 nucleotides agree with TRBD2. The CDR3 spans 15 residues. Germline V gene sequence: CDR1 SGHVS, CDR2 FQNEAQ. The CDR3 region is CASNLLAGPYNEQFF. CDR3 DNA sequence: TGTGCCAGCAACTTATTAGCGGGACCTTACAATGAGCAGTTCTTC.

The chain uses TRBV12-3 or TRBV12-4 and TRBJ1-5; D may be TRBD1 (5 bases). Trimming shortened V by 7 bases and J by 1 base, and 14 bases separated the two germline ends. CDR3 length equals 15 residues. In nucleotides, the CDR3 is TGTGCCAGCACCCAGGGAGCTTCCAGCAATCAGCCCCAGCATTTT. Translation gives CASTQGASSNQPQHF.

This clonotype turned up a few times. The chain uses TRBV28 and TRBJ2-3; 9 nucleotides agree with TRBD2. Germline V gene sequence: CDR1 MDHEN, CDR2 SYDVKM. The V gene end was trimmed by 3 bases and the J gene end by 5 bases; junction bases not matched to a gene: 9. The CDR3 contains 16 residues. CDR3 sequence (DNA): TGTGCCAGCAGTTTCTTTCGACTAGCGGCACAAGATACGCAGTATTTT. Encoded protein: CASSFFRLAAQDTQYF.

The chain carries TRBV10-3 and TRBJ2-1; tentatively, D is TRBD1 (6 bases). CDR1 is ENHRY and CDR2 is SYGVKD in the germline V gene. Trimming left V 0 bases short and J 6 bases short, with 18 bases between. The CDR3 consists of 17 residues. CDR3 nucleotides: TGTGCCATCAGTGAGTCGATTTCCTCTGGACAGCCCAATGAGCAGTTCTTC. Amino acid sequence: CAISESISSGQPNEQFF.

This chain's CDR3 is CASSFPELHNEQYF. CDR3 DNA: TGTGCCAGCAGTTTCCCCGAGCTACACAATGAGCAGTACTTC. The chain links TRBV28 to TRBJ2-7; D gene uncertain. The CDR3 has 14 residues. The V end lost 3 bases, the J end lost 7 bases, and 16 bases lay between the germline ends. Germline CDR1 reads MDHEN; CDR2 reads SYDVKM.

This clonotype was counted a few times. The chain uses TRBV11-2 and TRBJ2-6; D is possibly TRBD1 (6 bases). The CDR3 is 16 residues long. Trimming removed 3 bases at V and 0 bases at J, with 9 bases between. CDR1 and CDR2 from the germline V gene are SGHAT and FQNNGV. This CDR3 is CASSFGQSSGANVLTF. The DNA for the CDR3 is TGTGCCAGCAGCTTTGGACAGAGCTCTGGGGCCAACGTCCTGACTTTC.

The rearrangement joins TRBV28 to TRBJ2-5; possibly TRBD1 for D (6 bases). The last part of the DNA fits TRBJ2-7 better; the J call may be wrong. This CDR3 is built from 12 residues. Germline lookup yields CDR1 MDHEN and CDR2 SYDVKM. In nucleotides, the CDR3 is TGTGCCAGCAGTCACAGGGACATCGAGCAGTACTTC. Its protein is CASSHRDIEQYF.

The genes are TRBV28 and TRBJ2-5; D is perhaps TRBD2 (6 bases). Germline V gene sequence: CDR1 MDHEN, CDR2 SYDVKM. Trimming took off 7 bases at V and 11 bases at J, with 20 bases between the two ends. This CDR3 region has 13 residues. DNA for the CDR3: TGTGCCAGCAATCGGGACTCCGATCTCGGGCAGTACTTC. Its protein product is CASNRDSDLGQYF.

This clonotype was counted only a few times. The chain recombines TRBV6-5 with TRBJ2-7, with D possibly TRBD1 on 5 matching bases. V shed 2 bases and J shed 2 bases, with 10 bases lying between them. Germline V lookup: CDR1 MNHEY, CDR2 SVGAGI. The CDR3 length is 14 residues. In nucleotides, the CDR3 is TGTGCCAGCAGTTACGCGCAGGGCACCTACGAGCAGTACTTC. This translates into CASSYAQGTYEQYF.

The sample holds one count of this clonotype. Its ends do not fully match the called genes, so a read error is possible. V is TRBV4-1 and J is TRBJ2-7; no clear D. The CDR3 runs 13 residues. CDR1 and CDR2 (germline): MGHRA, YSYEKL. For the CDR3, the DNA is TGCGCCAGCAGTCAAGCGATGTTATACGAGCAGTACTTC. Protein sequence: CASSQAMLYEQYF.

The CDR3 coding sequence is TGTGCCACCAGCAGAGGAGGACAGGAAACTGAAGCTTTCTTT. Translating it yields CATSRGGQETEAFF. The rearrangement links TRBV15 to TRBJ1-1, with TRBD1 identical over 7 bases. V dropped 1 base and J dropped 5; count of bases not matched to a gene: 4. Germline V gene data show CDR1 as LNHNV and CDR2 as YYDKDF (reference sequence). The CDR3 contains 14 residues.

The chain couples TRBV10-3 to TRBJ2-5; 8 nucleotides line up with TRBD1. There are 14 residues in the CDR3. V lost 7 bases to trimming and J lost 11 bases; unmatched junction nucleotides: 15. Germline assignment: CDR1 ENHRY and CDR2 SYGVKD. The DNA for the CDR3 is TGTGCCATCATGGGGACAGGCGTCAGGGGTGAGCAGTACTTC. Its translation: CAIMGTGVRGEQYF.

This chain connects TRBV4-2 to TRBJ2-3, with D possibly being TRBD1 or TRBD2 (5 bases each). V was clipped by 1 base and J by 6 bases, with 11 bases between them. CDR1 and CDR2 from the germline V gene are LGHNA and YNFKEQ. The CDR3 contains 14 residues. This CDR3 reads CASSQVGERDTQYF. CDR3 nucleotide sequence: TGTGCCAGCAGCCAAGTGGGGGAACGGGATACGCAGTATTTT.

This clonotype has just one count. The chain links TRBV7-9 to TRBJ2-1, with D perhaps matching TRBD2 (6 bases). Trimming cost V 6 bases and J 7 bases, with 19 bases left between them. Germline V gene data show CDR1 as SEHNR and CDR2 as FQNEAQ (reference sequence). The CDR3 has 15 amino acids. In nucleotides, the CDR3 is TGTGCCAGCAGGTTGGTGGGAGGAGGTATGAATGAGCAGTTCTTC. Its translation is CASRLVGGGMNEQFF.

This clonotype showed up just a few times. This sequence may be a read error, since a much larger clone differs from it by one base. The CDR3 region is CASSLLWTGVQNEQYF. The DNA of the CDR3 is TGTGCCAGCAGCCTCCTCTGGACAGGGGTTCAAAATGAGCAGTACTTC. The gene calls are TRBV11-2 and TRBJ2-5, with TRBD1 matching over 9 bases. Trimming took 5 bases from V and 11 from J; bases not matched to a gene: 18. The CDR3 runs 16 residues. CDR1 and CDR2 (germline): SGHAT, FQNNGV.